The 6 T cell receptor beta chains below were found in one sample sequenced in a study of monozygotic twins with inflammatory bowel disease (dated by TCRdb to 2018 to 2020). Library preparation employed 5' RACE. The sequencer was an Illumina HiSeq 2500. Reprocessed by TCRdb, the reads give a single entry per CDR3 protein sequence, without DNA. For this sample, the table gives some 160,000 distinct CDR3 sequences. Jointly, the top ten make up approximately 7% of the sample. Sequenced material: blood. The receptors derive from a human donor with ulcerative colitis or Crohn's disease, or a healthy co-twin of an affected twin (not recorded which).

This sequence joins TRBV7-8 and TRBJ2-1; TCRdb returns TRBD2, unconfirmable since there is no DNA. The CDR3 consists of 16 residues. Germline assignment: CDR1 SGHVS and CDR2 FQNEAQ. This chain's CDR3 is CASSLAALAGGNEQFF.

The chain combines TRBV4-3 with TRBJ2-2; TCRdb indicates TRBD2, and absent DNA this call remains unverified. Per germline, CDR1 LGHNA and CDR2 YSLEER. The CDR3 has 16 amino acids. CDR3 region: CASSQDGGRATGELFF.

The chain couples TRBV28 to TRBJ2-3; TCRdb's D call of TRBD1 is untestable without DNA. Germline V gives CDR1 MDHEN, CDR2 SYDVKM. The CDR3 is made up of 18 amino acids. This CDR3 is CASSPGGTGGFGTDTQYF.

V usage is TRBV18 and J usage is TRBJ2-3. The CDR3 length is 16 residues. Germline values: CDR1 KGHSH, CDR2 LQKENI. CDR3 region: CASSSRRWKVGDTQYF.

The chain has TRBV12-3 or TRBV12-4 and TRBJ1-1; TCRdb calls TRBD1, which cannot be checked without DNA. CDR3 length: 13 residues. CDR3: CASSLQGGTEAFF.

The chain recombines TRBV20-1 with TRBJ2-7; lacking DNA, the TRBD1 call made by TCRdb goes unchecked. Germline values: CDR1 DFQATT, CDR2 SNEGSKA (reference sequence). The CDR3 is 13 amino acids. CDR3 amino acids: CSARGGQMGEQYF.